The rows below give T cell receptor beta chains drawn from one sample of a study of OX40 agonist ivuxolimab in advanced cancers. TCRdb's table, derived via immunoSEQ multiplex PCR, lists solely in-frame clones and lacks some. Of under 25,000 clones in the sample, around 82% are singletons; the top ten hold approximately 3%. This material consisted of CD4+ or CD8+ T cells sorted from blood, taken in a trial of the OX40 agonist ivuxolimab. The receptors originated from an adult with an advanced solid tumor such as melanoma, head and neck, liver or kidney cancer. Both conserved end residues are part of each CDR3. A D gene is named only where the DNA matches it firmly. Only part of the rows carry a size: once, few, many, or a class if the clone is expanded.

v_call,clone_size,j_call,d_call,cdr3_length,cdr3_aa,cdr3_nt
TRBV19,once,TRBJ2-1,TRBD2,14,CASNSGSTYNEQFF,TGTGCCAGTAATAGCGGGAGCACCTACAATGAGCAGTTCTTC
TRBV7-3,-,TRBJ1-1,TRBD1,14,CASSKDRGGTEAFF,TGTGCCAGCAGCAAGGACAGGGGAGGCACTGAAGCTTTCTTT
TRBV5-1,few,TRBJ2-7,TRBD2,14,CASSRLAGSYEQYF,TGCGCCAGCAGTAGACTAGCGGGATCCTACGAGCAGTACTTC
TRBV7-2,-,TRBJ2-4,TRBD2,16,CASSLQRGVAKNIQYF,TGTGCCAGCAGCCTTCAGCGGGGCGTAGCCAAAAACATTCAGTACTTC
TRBV28,-,TRBJ1-2,TRBD1,12,CASSISLRTGVF,TGTGCCAGCAGTATAAGCTTAAGGACAGGTGTGTTC
TRBV7-2,-,TRBJ1-3,-,12,CASSLNGNTIYF,TGTGCCAGCAGCTTAAATGGAAACACCATATATTTT
TRBV7-9,-,TRBJ1-6,-,17,CASSLGPGGTYNSPLHF,TGTGCCAGCAGCTTAGGTCCTGGGGGGACGTATAATTCACCCCTCCACTTT
TRBV19,-,TRBJ1-3,-,16,CASSLTSTGVGNTIYF,TGTGCCAGTAGTCTCACCTCGACAGGAGTAGGAAACACCATATATTTT
TRBV28,medium-sized,TRBJ2-7,-,14,CASSLGGPLYEQYF,TGTGCCAGCAGTTTAGGGGGGCCCCTCTACGAGCAGTACTTC
TRBV2,-,TRBJ2-7,-,14,CASSQRETTYEQYF,TGTGCCAGCAGTCAAAGGGAAACGACCTACGAGCAGTACTTC
TRBV5-5,once,TRBJ2-4,-,17,CASSLVRGGLAKNIQYF,TGTGCCAGCAGCTTGGTTAGGGGGGGCCTAGCCAAAAACATTCAGTACTTC
TRBV27,-,TRBJ2-6,-,15,CASSLLIPGANVLTF,TGTGCCAGCAGTTTACTGATCCCCGGGGCCAACGTCCTGACTTTC
TRBV6-1,-,TRBJ2-5,-,14,CASTRARPKETQYF,TGTGCCAGCACCCGAGCCAGGCCGAAAGAGACCCAGTACTTC
TRBV28,once,TRBJ2-4,-,14,CASSTTVAKNIQYF,TGTGCCAGCAGTACGACAGTTGCCAAAAACATTCAGTACTTC
TRBV19,few,TRBJ1-5,-,13,CASSKKRNQPQHF,TGTGCCAGTAGTAAAAAACGCAATCAGCCCCAGCATTTT
TRBV6-1,-,TRBJ1-6,-,12,CASSSEGSPLHF,TGTGCCAGCAGCTCCGAGGGTTCACCCCTCCACTTT
TRBV6-6,-,TRBJ2-1,-,14,CASSYSRGGGEQFF,TGTGCCAGCAGTTACTCACGGGGAGGCGGGGAGCAGTTCTTC
TRBV27,-,TRBJ2-3,-,15,CASRKDPSRTDTQYF,TGTGCCAGCAGGAAAGACCCGAGCCGCACAGATACGCAGTATTTT
TRBV6-5,-,TRBJ1-2,-,14,CASSYGGIPYGYTF,TGTGCCAGCAGTTACGGCGGGATACCCTATGGCTACACCTTC